This TCR beta chain was sequenced during a study of OX40 agonist ivuxolimab in advanced cancers. On the study more broadly: The patients got ivuxolimab, which is an agonistic anti-OX40 (CD134) antibody. Dose-escalation subjects each had hepatocellular carcinoma, melanoma, renal cell or head and neck cancer. Partial responses were seen in three patients, one with hepatocellular carcinoma and two with cutaneous melanoma. Study-level findings and limits: Clonal expansion was seen in CD4+ and CD8+ blood T cells by week 6 at 0.1 to 3.0 mg/kg.

Remarks on this clone: What it binds is unknown.

V gave up 2 bases and J gave up 3 bases, with 10 bases separating them. The CDR3 is 14 residues long. The V gene's germline CDR1 is KGHSH and CDR2 LQKENI. Clones were read by immunoSEQ multiplex PCR, and TCRdb kept only the in-frame ones, dropping some. The table has approximately 15,000 clones, approximately 86% seen once; the top ten hold approximately 0.7%. The rearrangement links TRBV18 to TRBJ1-2; D gene unclear. The sample was CD4+ or CD8+ T cells sorted from blood, taken in a trial of the OX40 agonist ivuxolimab. The receptor's source is an adult with an advanced solid tumor such as melanoma, head and neck, liver or kidney cancer. DNA of the CDR3: TGTGCCAGCTCACCAAAGACGGACTACTATGGCTACACCTTC. Protein sequence: CASSPKTDYYGYTF.